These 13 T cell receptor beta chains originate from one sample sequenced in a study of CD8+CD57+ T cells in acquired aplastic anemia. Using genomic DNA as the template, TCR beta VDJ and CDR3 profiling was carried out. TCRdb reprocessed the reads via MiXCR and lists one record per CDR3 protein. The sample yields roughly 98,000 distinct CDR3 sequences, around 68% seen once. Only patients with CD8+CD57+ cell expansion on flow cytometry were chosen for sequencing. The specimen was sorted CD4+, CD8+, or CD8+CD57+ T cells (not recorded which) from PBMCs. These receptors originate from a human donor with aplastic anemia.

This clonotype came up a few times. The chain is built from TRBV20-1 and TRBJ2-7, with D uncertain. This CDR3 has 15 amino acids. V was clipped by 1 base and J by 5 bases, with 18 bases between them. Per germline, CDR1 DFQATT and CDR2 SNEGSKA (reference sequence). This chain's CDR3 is CSARGERITWDEQYF. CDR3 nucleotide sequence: TGCAGTGCTAGAGGTGAAAGGATCACTTGGGACGAGCAGTACTTC.

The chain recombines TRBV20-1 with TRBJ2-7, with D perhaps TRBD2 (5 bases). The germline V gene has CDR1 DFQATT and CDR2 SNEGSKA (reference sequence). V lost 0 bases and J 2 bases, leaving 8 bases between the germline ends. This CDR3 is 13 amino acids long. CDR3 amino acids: CSARDPGTYEQYF. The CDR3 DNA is TGCAGTGCTAGAGACCCCGGGACCTACGAGCAGTACTTC.

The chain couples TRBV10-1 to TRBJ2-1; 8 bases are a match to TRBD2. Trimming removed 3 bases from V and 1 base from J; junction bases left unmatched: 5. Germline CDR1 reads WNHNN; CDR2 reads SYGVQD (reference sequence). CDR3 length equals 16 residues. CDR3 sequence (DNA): TGCGCCAGCAGTGATGGGTCTAGCGGGTCCTACAATGAGCAGTTCTTC. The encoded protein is CASSDGSSGSYNEQFF.

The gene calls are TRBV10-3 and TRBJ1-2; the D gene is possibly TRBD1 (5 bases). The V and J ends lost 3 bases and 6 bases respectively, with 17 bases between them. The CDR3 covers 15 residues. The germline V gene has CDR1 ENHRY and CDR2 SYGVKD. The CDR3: CAISDLLDGANGYTF. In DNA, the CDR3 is TGTGCCATCAGTGACCTATTAGATGGGGCAAATGGCTACACCTTC.

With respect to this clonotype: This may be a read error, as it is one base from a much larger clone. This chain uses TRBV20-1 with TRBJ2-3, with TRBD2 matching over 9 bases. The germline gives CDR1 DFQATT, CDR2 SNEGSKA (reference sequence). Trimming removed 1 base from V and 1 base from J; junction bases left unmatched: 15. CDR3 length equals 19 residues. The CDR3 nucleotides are TGCAGTGCTAGAGGTCCAAGCGGGGGGAAAAGTGGTGGCACAGATACGCAGTATTTT. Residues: CSARGPSGGKSGGTDTQYF.

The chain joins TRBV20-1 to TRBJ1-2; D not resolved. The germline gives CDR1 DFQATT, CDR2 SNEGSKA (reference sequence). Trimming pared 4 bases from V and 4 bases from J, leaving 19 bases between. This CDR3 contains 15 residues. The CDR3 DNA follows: TGCAGTGCTATCCTCACCTGGCACTCAGGCTATGGCTACACCTTC. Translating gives CSAILTWHSGYGYTF.

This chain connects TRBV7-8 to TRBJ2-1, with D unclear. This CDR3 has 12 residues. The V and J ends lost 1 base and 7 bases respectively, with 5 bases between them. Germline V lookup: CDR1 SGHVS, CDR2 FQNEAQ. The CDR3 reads CASSLDRNEQFF. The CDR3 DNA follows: TGTGCCAGCAGCTTAGATCGTAATGAGCAGTTCTTC.

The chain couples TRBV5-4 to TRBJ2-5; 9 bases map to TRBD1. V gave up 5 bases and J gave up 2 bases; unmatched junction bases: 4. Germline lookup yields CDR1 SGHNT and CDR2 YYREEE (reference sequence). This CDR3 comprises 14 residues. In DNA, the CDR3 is TGTGCCAGCAGGCCGGGACAGGGACAAGAGACCCAGTACTTC. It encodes CASRPGQGQETQYF.

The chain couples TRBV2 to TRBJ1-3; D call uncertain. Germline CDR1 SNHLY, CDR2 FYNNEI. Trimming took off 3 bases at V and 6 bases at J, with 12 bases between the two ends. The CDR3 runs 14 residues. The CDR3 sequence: CASSDGGKVNTIYF. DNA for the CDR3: TGTGCCAGCAGTGATGGTGGAAAGGTAAACACCATATATTTT. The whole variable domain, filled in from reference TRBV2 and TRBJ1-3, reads EPEVTQTPSHQVTQMGQEVILRCVPISNHLYFYWYRQILGQKVEFLVSFYNNEISEKSEIFDDQFSVERPDGSNFTLKIRSTKLEDSAMYFCASSDGGKVNTIYFGEGSWLTVV.

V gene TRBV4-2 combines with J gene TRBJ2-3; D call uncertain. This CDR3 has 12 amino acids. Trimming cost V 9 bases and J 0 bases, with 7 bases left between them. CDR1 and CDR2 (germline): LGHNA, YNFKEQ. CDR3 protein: CASARSTDTQYF. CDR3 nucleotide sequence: TGTGCCAGTGCCCGGAGCACAGATACGCAGTATTTT.

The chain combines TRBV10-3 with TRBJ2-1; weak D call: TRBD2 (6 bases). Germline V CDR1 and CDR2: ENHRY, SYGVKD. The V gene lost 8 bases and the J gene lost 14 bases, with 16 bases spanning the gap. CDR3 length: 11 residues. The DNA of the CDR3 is TGTGCCATCGTTAGCCCGGGGGTAGAGTTCTTC. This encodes CAIVSPGVEFF.

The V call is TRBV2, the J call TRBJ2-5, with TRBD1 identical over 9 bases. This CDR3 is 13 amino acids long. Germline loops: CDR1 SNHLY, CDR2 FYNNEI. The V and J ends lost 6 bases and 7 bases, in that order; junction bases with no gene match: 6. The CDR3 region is CASSRDREGTQYF. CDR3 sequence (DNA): TGTGCCAGCAGCCGGGACAGGGAAGGGACCCAGTACTTC.

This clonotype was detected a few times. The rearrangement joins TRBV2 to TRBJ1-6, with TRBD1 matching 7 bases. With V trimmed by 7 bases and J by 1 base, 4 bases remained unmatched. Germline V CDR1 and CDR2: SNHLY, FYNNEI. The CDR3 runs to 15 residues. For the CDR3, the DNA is TGTGCCAGCACCTGGGACAGATCCTATAATTCACCCCTCCACTTT. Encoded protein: CASTWDRSYNSPLHF.